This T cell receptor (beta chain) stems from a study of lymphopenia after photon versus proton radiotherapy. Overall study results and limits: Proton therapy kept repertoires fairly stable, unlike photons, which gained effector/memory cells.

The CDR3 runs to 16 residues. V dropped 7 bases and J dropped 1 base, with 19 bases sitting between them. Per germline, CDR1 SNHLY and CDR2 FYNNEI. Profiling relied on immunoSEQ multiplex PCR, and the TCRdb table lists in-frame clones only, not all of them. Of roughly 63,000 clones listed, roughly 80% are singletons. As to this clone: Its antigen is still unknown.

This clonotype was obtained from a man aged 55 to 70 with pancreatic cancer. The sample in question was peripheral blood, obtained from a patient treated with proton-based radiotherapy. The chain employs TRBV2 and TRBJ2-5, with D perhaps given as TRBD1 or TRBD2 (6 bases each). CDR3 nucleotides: TGTGCCAGCACCCGGGGGAACAGGGATGCCCAAGAGACCCAGTACTTC. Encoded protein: CASTRGNRDAQETQYF.